These T cell receptor beta chains were read from a single sample in a study of OX40 agonist ivuxolimab in advanced cancers. TCRdb's copy holds only in-frame clones and misses some; the assay was immunoSEQ multiplex PCR. Of almost 70,000 clones listed, 80% to 90% are singletons. This sample comprised CD4+ or CD8+ T cells sorted from blood, obtained in a trial of the OX40 agonist ivuxolimab. The receptors shown here come from an adult with an advanced solid tumor such as melanoma, head and neck, liver or kidney cancer. CDR3s include the opening cysteine and the closing phenylalanine or tryptophan. D genes are given only for firm matches. Some rows mark clone size as missing; the rest say once, few, many or name a class of expanded clone.

D gene	V gene	clone size	CDR3 length	J gene	CDR3 DNA	CDR3 protein
.	TRBV5-1	few	16	TRBJ1-3	TGCGCCAGCAGCTTGGGGGCAGGGAGCTCTGGAAACACCATATATTTT	CASSLGAGSSGNTIYF
.	TRBV5-1	.	14	TRBJ1-5	TGCGCCAGCAGCTTGTTCGGGGGCAATCAGCCCCAGCATTTT	CASSLFGGNQPQHF
.	TRBV7-9	.	13	TRBJ1-2	TGTGCCAGGTTCACCAGGACCAACTATGGCTACACCTTC	CARFTRTNYGYTF
.	TRBV6-4	.	15	TRBJ2-2	TGTGCCAGCAGTGACAGGCCCGCGAACACCGGGGAGCTGTTTTTT	CASSDRPANTGELFF
.	TRBV6-5	.	15	TRBJ2-7	TGTGCCAGCAGTCCTAATTACAGGGCGGACCGCGAGCAGTACTTC	CASSPNYRADREQYF
.	TRBV6-1	few	18	TRBJ2-3	TGTGCCAGCAGTGAAAGTTCAACGGGGCAGGCCAGCACAGATACGCAGTATTTT	CASSESSTGQASTDTQYF
.	TRBV18	.	14	TRBJ2-7	TGTGCCAGCTCACCAGGGACTCCGGGGCTCGAGCAGTACTTC	CASSPGTPGLEQYF
.	TRBV5-6	.	12	TRBJ2-5	TGTGCCAGCAGCCGGACGGGGCGGGACCAGTACTTC	CASSRTGRDQYF
TRBD2	TRBV2	.	16	TRBJ2-5	TGTGCCAGCAGTGATTCAACTAGCGGTGGGGGAGAGACCCAGTACTTC	CASSDSTSGGGETQYF
TRBD1	TRBV7-9	once	15	TRBJ2-7	TGTGCCAGCAGTGCGTCCCGGGACAGCTCCTACGAGCAGTACTTC	CASSASRDSSYEQYF
TRBD1	TRBV5-1	.	14	TRBJ2-5	TGCGCCAGCAGCACGGGACAGGGTGGAGAGACCCAGTACTTC	CASSTGQGGETQYF
TRBD2	TRBV7-7	once	15	TRBJ2-1	TGTGCTAGCAGCCCCCTGGGGGGGAGCAGCGATGAGCAGTTCTTC	CASSPLGGSSDEQFF
.	TRBV14	.	16	TRBJ2-1	TGTGCCAGCAGCCAAGTAAGGTCGACCACGAACAATGAGCAGTTCTTC	CASSQVRSTTNNEQFF
.	TRBV19	.	14	TRBJ1-2	TGTGCCAGTAGTATGGCGGGGAACAACTATGGCTACACCTTC	CASSMAGNNYGYTF
TRBD1	TRBV6-1	.	15	TRBJ1-2	TGTGCCAGCAGTGCCCGACAGGGAGGGATCTATGGCTACACCTTC	CASSARQGGIYGYTF
.	TRBV7-2	.	14	TRBJ2-7	TGTGCCAGCAGCTTAGATTGGACAGCCTACGAGCAGTACTTC	CASSLDWTAYEQYF
TRBD1	TRBV7-2	.	14	TRBJ2-7	TGTGCCAGCAGCCAGGGACAGGGGGCCGTCGAGCAGTACTTC	CASSQGQGAVEQYF
.	TRBV25-1	.	13	TRBJ1-4	TGTGCCAGCAGTGATAGAAATCGGGAAAAACTGTTTTTT	CASSDRNREKLFF
.	TRBV2	.	15	TRBJ2-1	TGTGCCAGCGATGATGTTCGGTGGTCCTACAATGAGCAGTTCTTC	CASDDVRWSYNEQFF
TRBD2	TRBV28	.	14	TRBJ2-5	TGTGCCAGCAGCTTCGGGAGGGCCGCGGAGACCCAGTACTTC	CASSFGRAAETQYF
TRBD1	TRBV4-2	.	19	TRBJ2-2	TGTGCCAGCAGCCAAACTCCTCTGGGACAGGGGTTAGGGTCCGGGGAGCTGTTTTTT	CASSQTPLGQGLGSGELFF
TRBD2	TRBV7-9	.	16	TRBJ2-1	TGTGCCAGCAGCTTAGGACTAGCGGCCCCCTACAATGAGCAGTTCTTC	CASSLGLAAPYNEQFF
TRBD2	TRBV4-1	.	16	TRBJ2-7	TGCGCCAGCAGCGCCTTCCTCGCGGGGGGCTCCTACGAGCAGTACTTC	CASSAFLAGGSYEQYF
.	TRBV11-3	.	14	TRBJ2-7	TGTGCCAGCAGCTTCTTAAGGGAAACCTACGAGCAGTACTTC	CASSFLRETYEQYF
.	TRBV6-1	.	14	TRBJ2-7	TGTGCCAGCAACCAGGGGCTTAGGGAATACGAGCAGTACTTC	CASNQGLREYEQYF
.	TRBV23-1	.	18	TRBJ2-3	TGCGCCAGCAGTTCCAGAAGTTCCAAGGATCCTGGTCGTAATACGCAGTATTTT	CASSSRSSKDPGRNTQYF
.	TRBV11-1	.	12	TRBJ2-2	TGTGCCAGCAGCCAGGAGTCCGGGGAGCTGTTTTTT	CASSQESGELFF
TRBD1	TRBV5-4	.	14	TRBJ1-2	TGTGCCAGCAGCTCGGACAGGGGGATCTATGGCTACACCTTC	CASSSDRGIYGYTF
TRBD2	TRBV11-3	.	16	TRBJ2-7	TGTGCCAGCAGCTTAGAGGGTTCGGGGGGACGAGGCGAGCAGTACTTC	CASSLEGSGGRGEQYF
.	TRBV19	.	14	TRBJ2-7	TGTGCCAGTAGTCGGAGCCAATCTCCCTACGAGCAGTACTTC	CASSRSQSPYEQYF
TRBD1	TRBV19	.	16	TRBJ2-3	TGTGCCAGTACCCCAGGGACAGGGGGCAGTCCAGATACGCAGTATTTT	CASTPGTGGSPDTQYF
.	TRBV6-6	.	14	TRBJ1-5	TGTGCCAGCAGCCTACAGGGATTCAATCAGCCCCAGCATTTT	CASSLQGFNQPQHF
TRBD2	TRBV25-1	.	17	TRBJ2-1	TGTGCCAGCAGTGAGATGATAAAAGCGGGAGGGTTTAATGAGCAGTTCTTC	CASSEMIKAGGFNEQFF
.	TRBV19	.	14	TRBJ1-1	TGTGCCAGTACAAAGAAGCACAGGGTCACTGAAGCTTTCTTT	CASTKKHRVTEAFF
.	TRBV6-1	.	14	TRBJ2-7	TGTGCCAGCGATAAGGGAAGAGGTCGATACGAGCAGTACTTC	CASDKGRGRYEQYF
.	TRBV5-6	.	14	TRBJ2-4	TGTGCCAGCAGCTTGGCTGGTGGAGAAAACATTCAGTACTTC	CASSLAGGENIQYF
.	TRBV5-1	.	14	TRBJ1-6	TGCGCCAGCAGCCTCTCAGGATATAATTCACCCCTCCACTTT	CASSLSGYNSPLHF
.	TRBV9	.	15	TRBJ2-3	TGTGCCAGCAGTCGTAGCAGCGGAAAACAGATAGGGCAGTATTTT	CASSRSSGKQIGQYF
.	TRBV7-2	.	17	TRBJ1-1	TGTGCCAGCAGCTTATGGGGCAAAGAACGAGTGAACACTGAAGCTTTCTTT	CASSLWGKERVNTEAFF
TRBD2	TRBV11-2	.	14	TRBJ2-7	TGTGCCAGCAGCTCTAGCGGGACCCGTTACGAGCAGTACTTC	CASSSSGTRYEQYF
.	TRBV4-1	.	12	TRBJ1-5	TGCGCCAACAGCTCCTTCTCTCAGCCCCAGCATTTT	CANSSFSQPQHF
.	TRBV18	.	14	TRBJ1-2	TGTGCCAGCTCACAGTACAGGGACCCCTATGGCTACACCTTC	CASSQYRDPYGYTF
TRBD1	TRBV18	.	15	TRBJ2-7	TGTGCCAGCTCACCAGGACAGGGGAGCTCCTACGAGCAGTACTTC	CASSPGQGSSYEQYF
TRBD2	TRBV19	.	18	TRBJ2-1	TGTGCCAGTAGTATAGAGGGCCCCGGGCTAGCGGGAGTCAATGAGCAGTTCTTC	CASSIEGPGLAGVNEQFF
.	TRBV2	.	12	TRBJ2-5	TGTGCCAGCGGGGAAGCGGCAGAGACCCAGTACTTC	CASGEAAETQYF
.	TRBV5-1	.	12	TRBJ2-1	TGCGCCAGCAGCCTACAGGGACTTGAGCAGTTCTTC	CASSLQGLEQFF
.	TRBV11-3	.	15	TRBJ2-7	TGTGCCAGCAGCTTAGATCCGAGGAGCTCCTACGAGCAGTACTTC	CASSLDPRSSYEQYF
.	TRBV7-3	.	12	TRBJ2-1	TGTGCCAGCAGCTTAGAAGACAATGAGCAGTTCTTC	CASSLEDNEQFF
.	TRBV28	.	15	TRBJ2-7	TGTGCCAGCAGGACGTCTCTTCGGGGCTCCTACGAGCAGTACTTC	CASRTSLRGSYEQYF
.	TRBV5-4	once	14	TRBJ2-7	TGTGCCAGCAGCTTGGAGGACCACTCCTACGAGCAGTACTTC	CASSLEDHSYEQYF
TRBD2	TRBV2	.	15	TRBJ2-5	TGTGCCAGCAGTGAATGGGCGGGAGGTGGAGAGACCCAGTACTTC	CASSEWAGGGETQYF
TRBD2	TRBV27	.	13	TRBJ2-7	TGTGCCAGCAGTAAGGGACTAGCTCGGGAGCAGTACTTC	CASSKGLAREQYF
.	TRBV7-2	.	14	TRBJ2-3	TGTGCCAGCAGCTTAGCGAGGCTAGCAGATACGCAGTATTTT	CASSLARLADTQYF
.	TRBV5-5	.	15	TRBJ2-3	TGTGCCAGCAGCTTAACAGGGTTTGGCCCAGATACGCAGTATTTT	CASSLTGFGPDTQYF
.	TRBV7-8	.	14	TRBJ1-1	TGTGCCAGCAGCTCCCTACAGTTTGGCACTGAAGCTTTCTTT	CASSSLQFGTEAFF
.	TRBV11-3	.	14	TRBJ1-2	TGTGCCAGCAGCCTCGGGGCGGGGACCTATGGCTACACCTTC	CASSLGAGTYGYTF
TRBD1	TRBV5-5	.	14	TRBJ2-5	TGTGCCAGCAGCCTACAGGGGGCCCAAGAGACCCAGTACTTC	CASSLQGAQETQYF
.	TRBV6-5	.	15	TRBJ2-5	TGTGCCAGCAGTTACTCCTACGGGACCCAAGAGACCCAGTACTTC	CASSYSYGTQETQYF
.	TRBV20-1	.	10	TRBJ2-3	TGCAGTGCCCCTACAGATACGCAGTATTTT	CSAPTDTQYF
.	TRBV30	.	12	TRBJ1-3	TGTGCCTGGAGTGTAGTCCGAAACACCATATATTTT	CAWSVVRNTIYF